Described below is a single TCR beta chain sequence and its context. Antigen specificity is unknown. These data originate in a study of cytomegalovirus exposure and HLA in healthy donors. On the study more broadly: Per a later analysis, the roughly 690 first-cohort and 120 or so validation repertoires shared one platform.

Trimming shortened V by 5 bases and J by 2 bases, and 16 bases separated the two germline ends. The germline V gene encodes CDR1 PRHDT and CDR2 FYEKMQ (reference sequence). This CDR3 spans 15 amino acids. Libraries were prepared by immunoSEQ multiplex PCR; TCRdb keeps only in-frame clonotypes and omits some of them. The sample consists of 100,000 to 150,000 clones, about nine tenths of them appearing once. Broader study findings: Listed as cytomegalovirus-associated were 150 to 200 TCR beta chains. The tendency of first-cohort TCR clusters to co-occur in the approximately 110 validation repertoires was the finding of a later analysis. High sensitivity and specificity were reportedly achieved when the classifier diagnosed cytomegalovirus status.

The receptor comes from a man aged 30 to 45 in good health and CMV-seronegative. Sequenced input: PBMCs. The chain couples TRBV13 to TRBJ2-7, with D tentatively TRBD1 (5 bases). This CDR3 reads CASSPPTTVAYEQYF. For the CDR3, the DNA is TGTGCCAGCAGCCCCCCAACGACAGTCGCCTACGAGCAGTACTTC.